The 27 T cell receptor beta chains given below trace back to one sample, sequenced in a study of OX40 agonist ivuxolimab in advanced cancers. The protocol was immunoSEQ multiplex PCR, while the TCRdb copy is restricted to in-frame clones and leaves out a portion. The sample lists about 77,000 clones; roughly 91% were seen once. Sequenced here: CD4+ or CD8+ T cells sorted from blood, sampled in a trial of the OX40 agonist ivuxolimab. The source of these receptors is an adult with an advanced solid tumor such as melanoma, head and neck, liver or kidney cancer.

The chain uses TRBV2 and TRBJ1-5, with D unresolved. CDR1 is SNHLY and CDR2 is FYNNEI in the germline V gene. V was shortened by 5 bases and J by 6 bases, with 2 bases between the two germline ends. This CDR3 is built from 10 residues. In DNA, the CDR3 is TGTGCCAGCAGTTCTCAGCCCCAGCATTTT. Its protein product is CASSSQPQHF.

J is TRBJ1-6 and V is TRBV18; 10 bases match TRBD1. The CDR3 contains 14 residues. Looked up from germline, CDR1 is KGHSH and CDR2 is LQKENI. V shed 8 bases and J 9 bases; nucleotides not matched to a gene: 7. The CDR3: CASAPDRGSSPLHF. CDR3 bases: TGTGCCAGCGCCCCGGACAGGGGGTCTTCACCCCTCCACTTT.

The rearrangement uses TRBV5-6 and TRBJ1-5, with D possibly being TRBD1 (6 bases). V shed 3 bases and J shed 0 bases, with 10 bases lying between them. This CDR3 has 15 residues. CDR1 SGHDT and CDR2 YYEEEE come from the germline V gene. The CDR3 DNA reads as TGTGCCAGCAGCTACGGACAGTTTAGCAATCAGCCCCAGCATTTT. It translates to CASSYGQFSNQPQHF.

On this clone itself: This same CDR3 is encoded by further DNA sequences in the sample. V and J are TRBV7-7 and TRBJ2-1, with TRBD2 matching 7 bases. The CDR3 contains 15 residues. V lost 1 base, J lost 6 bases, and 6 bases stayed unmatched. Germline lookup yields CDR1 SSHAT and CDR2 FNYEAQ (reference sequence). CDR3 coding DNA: TGTGCCAGCAGCTTAGGGGGGGGTCCGGGCAATGAGCAGTTCTTC. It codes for CASSLGGGPGNEQFF.

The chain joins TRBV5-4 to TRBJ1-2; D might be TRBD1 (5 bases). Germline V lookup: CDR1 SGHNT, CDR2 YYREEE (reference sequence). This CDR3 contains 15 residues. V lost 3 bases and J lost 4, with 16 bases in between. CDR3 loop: CASSSQGRNPYGYTF. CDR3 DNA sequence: TGTGCCAGCAGCTCCCAGGGAAGGAATCCCTATGGCTACACCTTC.

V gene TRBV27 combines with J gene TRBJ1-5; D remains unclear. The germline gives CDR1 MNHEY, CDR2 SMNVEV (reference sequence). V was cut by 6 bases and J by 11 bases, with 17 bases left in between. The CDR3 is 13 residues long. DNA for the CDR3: TGTGCCAGCAGCTATAGCCAGCAATCAGCCCAGCATTTT. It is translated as CASSYSQQSAQHF.

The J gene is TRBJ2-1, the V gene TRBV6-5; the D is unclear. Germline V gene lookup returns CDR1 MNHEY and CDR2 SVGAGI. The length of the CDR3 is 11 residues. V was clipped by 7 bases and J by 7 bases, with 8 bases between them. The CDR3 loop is CASTRTNEQFF. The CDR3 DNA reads TGTGCCAGCACCCGGACGAATGAGCAGTTCTTC.

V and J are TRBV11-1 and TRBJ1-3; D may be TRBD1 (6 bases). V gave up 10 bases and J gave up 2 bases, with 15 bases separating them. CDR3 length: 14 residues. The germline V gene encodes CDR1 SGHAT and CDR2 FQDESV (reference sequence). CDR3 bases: TGTGCCACTTCCAGGGGAATCGCTGGAAACACCATATATTTT. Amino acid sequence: CATSRGIAGNTIYF.

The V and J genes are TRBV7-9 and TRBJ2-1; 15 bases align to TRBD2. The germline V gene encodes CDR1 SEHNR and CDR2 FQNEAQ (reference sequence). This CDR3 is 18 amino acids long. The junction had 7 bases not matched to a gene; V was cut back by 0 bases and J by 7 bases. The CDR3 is CASSLAEWGLAGGNEQFF. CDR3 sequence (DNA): TGTGCCAGCAGCTTAGCGGAATGGGGACTAGCGGGAGGAAATGAGCAGTTCTTC. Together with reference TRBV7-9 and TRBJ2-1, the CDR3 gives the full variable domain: DTGVSQNPRHKITKRGQNVTFRCDPISEHNRLYWYRQTLGQGPEFLTYFQNEAQLEKSRLLSDRFSAERPKGSFSTLEIQRTEQGDSAMYLCASSLAEWGLAGGNEQFFGPGTRLTVL.

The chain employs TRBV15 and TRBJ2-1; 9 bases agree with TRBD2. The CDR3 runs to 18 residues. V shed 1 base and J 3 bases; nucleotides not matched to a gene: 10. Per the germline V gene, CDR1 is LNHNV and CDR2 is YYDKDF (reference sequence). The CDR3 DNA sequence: TGTGCCACCAGCAGAGGGGTTGGTTCGACTAGCGGCTACAATGAGCAGTTCTTC. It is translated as CATSRGVGSTSGYNEQFF.

CDR3 nucleotides: TGTGCCAGCAGCGTAGACTCTGGGGCCAACGTCCTGACTTTC. Its translation is CASSVDSGANVLTF. The chain links TRBV9 to TRBJ2-6; D gene uncertain. Trimming pared 0 bases from V and 0 bases from J, leaving 1 base between. Per the germline V gene, CDR1 is SGDLS and CDR2 is YYNGEE. The CDR3 has 14 amino acids.

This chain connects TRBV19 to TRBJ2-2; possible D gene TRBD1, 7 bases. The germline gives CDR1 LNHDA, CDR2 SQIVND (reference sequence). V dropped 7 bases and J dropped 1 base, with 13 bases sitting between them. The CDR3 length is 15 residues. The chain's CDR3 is CASKGAGMNTGELFF. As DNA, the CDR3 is TGTGCCAGTAAGGGGGCGGGGATGAACACCGGGGAGCTGTTTTTT.

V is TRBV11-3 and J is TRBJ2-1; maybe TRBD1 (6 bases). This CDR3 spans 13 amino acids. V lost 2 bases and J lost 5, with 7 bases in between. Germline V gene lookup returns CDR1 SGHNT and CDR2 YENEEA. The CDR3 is CASSLHRDNEQFF. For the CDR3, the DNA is TGTGCCAGCAGCTTACACAGGGACAATGAGCAGTTCTTC.

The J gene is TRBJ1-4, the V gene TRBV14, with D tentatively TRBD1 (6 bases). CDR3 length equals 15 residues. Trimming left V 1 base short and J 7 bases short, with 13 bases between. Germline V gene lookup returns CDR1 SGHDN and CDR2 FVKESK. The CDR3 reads CASSQAGATSEKLFF. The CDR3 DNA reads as TGTGCCAGCAGCCAAGCAGGGGCTACAAGTGAAAAACTGTTTTTT.

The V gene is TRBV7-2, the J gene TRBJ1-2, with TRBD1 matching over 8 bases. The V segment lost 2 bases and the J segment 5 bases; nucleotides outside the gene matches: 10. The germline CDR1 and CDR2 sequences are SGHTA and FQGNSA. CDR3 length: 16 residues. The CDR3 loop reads CASSLSPDRGRYGYTF. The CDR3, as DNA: TGTGCCAGCAGCTTAAGCCCCGACAGGGGTCGGTATGGCTACACCTTC.

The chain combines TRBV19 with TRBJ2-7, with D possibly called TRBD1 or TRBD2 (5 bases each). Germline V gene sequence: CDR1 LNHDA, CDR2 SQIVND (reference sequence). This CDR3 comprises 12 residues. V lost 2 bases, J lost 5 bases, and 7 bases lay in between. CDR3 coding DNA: TGTGCCAGTAGTATATGGGGGAACGAGCAGTACTTC. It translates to CASSIWGNEQYF.

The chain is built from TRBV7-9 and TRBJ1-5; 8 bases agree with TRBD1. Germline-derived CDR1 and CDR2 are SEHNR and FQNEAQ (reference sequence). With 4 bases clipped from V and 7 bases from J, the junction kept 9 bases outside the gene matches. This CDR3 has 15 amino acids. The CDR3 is CASSSDRGPGQPQHF. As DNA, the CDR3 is TGTGCCAGCAGCTCAGACAGGGGCCCCGGGCAGCCCCAGCATTTT.

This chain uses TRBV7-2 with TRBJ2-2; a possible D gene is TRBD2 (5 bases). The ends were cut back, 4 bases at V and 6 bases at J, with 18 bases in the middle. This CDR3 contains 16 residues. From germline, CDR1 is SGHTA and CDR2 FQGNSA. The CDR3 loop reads CASSSDTRARAGELFF. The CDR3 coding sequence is TGTGCCAGCAGCTCAGACACGAGGGCGAGAGCCGGGGAGCTGTTTTTT.

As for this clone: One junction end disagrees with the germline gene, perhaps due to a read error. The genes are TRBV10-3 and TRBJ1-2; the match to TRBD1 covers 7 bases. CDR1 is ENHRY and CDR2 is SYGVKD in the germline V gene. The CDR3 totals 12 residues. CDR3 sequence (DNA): TGTGCCACTAACCACAAGACAGGGCCGTTCTCCTTC. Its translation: CATNHKTGPFSF.

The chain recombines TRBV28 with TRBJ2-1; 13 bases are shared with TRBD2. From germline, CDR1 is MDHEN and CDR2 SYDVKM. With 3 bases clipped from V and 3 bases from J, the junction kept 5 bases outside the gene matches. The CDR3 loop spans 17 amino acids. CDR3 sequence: CASSLPRLAGGYNEQFF. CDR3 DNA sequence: TGTGCCAGCAGTTTGCCCAGACTAGCGGGGGGCTACAATGAGCAGTTCTTC.

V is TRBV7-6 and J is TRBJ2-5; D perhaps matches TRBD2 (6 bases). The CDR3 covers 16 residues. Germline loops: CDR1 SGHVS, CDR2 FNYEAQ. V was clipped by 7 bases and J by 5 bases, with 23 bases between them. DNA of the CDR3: TGTGCCAGCAAGAGCCGCGGGGCCTCCTCTATCGAGACCCAGTACTTC. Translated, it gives CASKSRGASSIETQYF.

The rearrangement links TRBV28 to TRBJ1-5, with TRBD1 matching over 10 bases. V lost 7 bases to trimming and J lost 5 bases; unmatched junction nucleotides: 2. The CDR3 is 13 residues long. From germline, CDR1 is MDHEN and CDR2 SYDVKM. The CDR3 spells CASMGTGDQPQHF. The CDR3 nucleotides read TGTGCCAGCATGGGGACAGGGGATCAGCCCCAGCATTTT.

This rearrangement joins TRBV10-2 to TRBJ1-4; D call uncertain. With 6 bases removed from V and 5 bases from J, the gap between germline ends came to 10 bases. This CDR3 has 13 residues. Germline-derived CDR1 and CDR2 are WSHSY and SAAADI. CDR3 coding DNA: TGCGCCAGCAGACCTACACGGAATGAAAAACTGTTTTTT. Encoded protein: CASRPTRNEKLFF.

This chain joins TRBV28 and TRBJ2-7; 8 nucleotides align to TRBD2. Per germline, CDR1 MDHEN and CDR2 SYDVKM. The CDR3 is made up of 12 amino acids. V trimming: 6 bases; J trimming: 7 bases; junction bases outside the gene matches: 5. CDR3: CASRPGRAEQYF. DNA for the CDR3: TGTGCCAGCAGACCCGGGAGGGCTGAGCAGTACTTC.

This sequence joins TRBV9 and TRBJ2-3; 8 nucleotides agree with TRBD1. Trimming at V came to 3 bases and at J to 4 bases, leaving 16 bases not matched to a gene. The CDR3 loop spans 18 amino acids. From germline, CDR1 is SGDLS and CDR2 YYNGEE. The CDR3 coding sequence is TGTGCCAGCAGCGCCCGAGGGTCCATTGGCAGGGGGCCAGATACGCAGTATTTT. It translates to CASSARGSIGRGPDTQYF. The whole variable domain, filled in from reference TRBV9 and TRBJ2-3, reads DSGVTQTPKHLITATGQRVTLRCSPRSGDLSVYWYQQSLDQGLQFLIQYYNGEERAKGNILERFSAQQFPDLHSELNLSSLELGDSALYFCASSARGSIGRGPDTQYFGPGTRLTVL.

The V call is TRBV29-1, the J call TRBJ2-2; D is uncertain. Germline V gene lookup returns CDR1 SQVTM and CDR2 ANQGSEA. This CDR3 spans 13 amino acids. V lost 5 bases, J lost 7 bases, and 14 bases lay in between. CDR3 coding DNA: TGCAGCGTTCGTGATCTTGGCGACGGGGAGCTGTTTTTT. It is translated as CSVRDLGDGELFF.

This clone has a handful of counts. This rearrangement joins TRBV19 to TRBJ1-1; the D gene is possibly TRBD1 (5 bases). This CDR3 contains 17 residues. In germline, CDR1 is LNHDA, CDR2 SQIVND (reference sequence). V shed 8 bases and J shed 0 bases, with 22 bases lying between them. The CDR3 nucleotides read TGTGCCAGTGGGCAACCGGGACTGATCAACATGAACACTGAAGCTTTCTTT. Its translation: CASGQPGLINMNTEAFF.